This record concerns one T cell receptor beta chain sequence. This sample was included in a study of blood T cell repertoires in COVID-19. Study at large: Collection of acute and convalescent COVID-19 samples took place in the United States, Italy and Spain. T cells, B-cell-depleted T cells, or PBMCs provided the cDNA or gDNA that served as material.

Original analysis: It was from reference gene primer amplification that nucleated cell counts were estimated. Only in-frame clones appear in the TCRdb table, and some are missing; sequencing was by immunoSEQ multiplex PCR. V, J and clone size derive from that table, while D and trimming were established from the DNA sequence. The sample includes about 50,000 clones, around 85% of them seen just once. Source material: peripheral blood. The clonotype originates from a human donor in a cohort sampled during active COVID-19.

CDR3 protein: CASSRDTNTGELFF. The CDR3 DNA reads TGTGCCAGCAGCCGGGACACGAACACCGGGGAGCTGTTTTTT. The V and J genes are TRBV6-2 or TRBV6-3 and TRBJ2-2, with D perhaps matching TRBD1 (6 bases). In germline, CDR1 is MNHEY, CDR2 SVGEGT. The CDR3 consists of 14 residues. Trimming shortened V by 6 bases and J by 0 bases, and 8 bases separated the two germline ends.